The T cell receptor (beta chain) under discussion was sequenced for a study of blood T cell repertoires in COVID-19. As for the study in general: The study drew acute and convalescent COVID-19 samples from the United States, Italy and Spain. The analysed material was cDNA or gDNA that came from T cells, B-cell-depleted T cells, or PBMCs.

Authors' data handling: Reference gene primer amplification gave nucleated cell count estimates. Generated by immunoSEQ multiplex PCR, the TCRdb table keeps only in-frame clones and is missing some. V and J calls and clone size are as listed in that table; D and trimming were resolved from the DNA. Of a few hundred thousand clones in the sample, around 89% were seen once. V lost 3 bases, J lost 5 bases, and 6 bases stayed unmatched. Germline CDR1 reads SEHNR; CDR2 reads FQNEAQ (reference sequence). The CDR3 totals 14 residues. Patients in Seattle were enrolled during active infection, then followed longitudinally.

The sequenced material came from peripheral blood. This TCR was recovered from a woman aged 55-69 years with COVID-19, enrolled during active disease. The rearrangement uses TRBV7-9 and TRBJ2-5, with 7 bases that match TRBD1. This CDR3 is CASSFTGERETQYF. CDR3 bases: TGTGCCAGCAGCTTCACAGGGGAGCGGGAGACCCAGTACTTC.